Given below is one TCR beta chain in context. CDR1 and CDR2 from the germline V gene are SGHVS and FQNEAQ. The ends lost 2 bases at V and 5 bases at J; junction bases unmatched: 3. This CDR3 is built from 15 residues. These data are taken from a study of blood T cell repertoires in COVID-19. Study background: COVID-19 samples, acute and convalescent, were from the United States, Italy and Spain.

The protocol was immunoSEQ multiplex PCR, while the TCRdb copy is restricted to in-frame clones and leaves out a portion. This table holds 150,000 or so clones, about 88% found once. The TCR sequence derives from a man aged 18 to 29 with acute or convalescent COVID-19. The source material was peripheral blood. The chain carries TRBV7-8 and TRBJ2-1; 10 bases line up with TRBD2. The DNA for the CDR3 is TGTGCCAGCAGCTTACCTAGCGGGGGTAACAATGAGCAGTTCTTC. It yields the protein CASSLPSGGNNEQFF.